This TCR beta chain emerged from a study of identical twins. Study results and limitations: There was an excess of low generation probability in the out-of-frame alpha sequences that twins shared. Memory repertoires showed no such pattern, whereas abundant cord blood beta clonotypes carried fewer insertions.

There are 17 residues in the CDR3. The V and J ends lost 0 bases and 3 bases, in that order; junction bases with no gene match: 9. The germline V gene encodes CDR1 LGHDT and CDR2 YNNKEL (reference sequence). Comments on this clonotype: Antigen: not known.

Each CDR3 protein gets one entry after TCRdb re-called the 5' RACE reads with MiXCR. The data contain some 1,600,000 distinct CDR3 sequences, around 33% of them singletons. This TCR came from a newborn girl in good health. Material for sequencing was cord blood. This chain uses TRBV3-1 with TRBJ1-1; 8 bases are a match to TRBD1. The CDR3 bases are TGTGCCAGCAGCCAAGACCCGGACAGGGCGGGGGACACTGAAGCTTTCTTT. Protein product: CASSQDPDRAGDTEAFF. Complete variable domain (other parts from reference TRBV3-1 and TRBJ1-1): DTAVSQTPKYLVTQMGNDKSIKCEQNLGHDTMYWYKQDSKKFLKIMFSYNNKELIINETVPNRFSPKSPDKAHLNLHINSLELGDSAVYFCASSQDPDRAGDTEAFFGQGTRLTVV.